This T cell receptor beta chain stems from a study of T cells after posttransplantation cyclophosphamide. A marrow graft followed busulfan-fludarabine conditioning, with cyclophosphamide on days +3 and +4. Broader study findings: TRB overlap between skin or GI tissue T cells and blood was limited. After PTCy, TRB diversity resembled that of CNI/methotrexate controls. Donor CD8+ memory clones often dominated recipient blood repertoires at later times.

Trimming shortened V by 3 bases and J by 11 bases, and 10 bases separated the two germline ends. The CDR3 is made up of 12 amino acids. The germline V gene has CDR1 SGHDN and CDR2 FVKESK. In its sample, this clone is medium-sized (0.01 to 0.1%). Antigen specificity is unknown. Some clones are missing from TCRdb's copy, which holds only in-frame ones; the method was immunoSEQ multiplex PCR. There are some 1,800 clones in the sample, none observed a single time. This material consisted of PBMCs, taken about 400 days after allogeneic stem cell transplant with posttransplant cyclophosphamide. This chain uses TRBV14 with TRBJ1-4; maybe TRBD1 (5 bases). The sequence came from a male patient aged 60-70 years who received an allogeneic stem cell transplant from an unrelated donor, was CMV-positive, and had acute and chronic GVHD. Some T cells may have come from the graft donor. This CDR3 is CASSQPRGKLFF. DNA for the CDR3: TGTGCCAGCAGCCAGCCCCGGGGGAAACTGTTTTTT. The full variable domain, in which reference TRBV14 and TRBJ1-4 provide the parts outside the CDR3, is EAGVTQFPSHSVIEKGQTVTLRCDPISGHDNLYWYRRVMGKEIKFLLHFVKESKQDESGMPNNRFLAERTGGTYSTLKVQPAELEDSGVYFCASSQPRGKLFFGSGTQLSVL.